These T cell receptor beta chains were read from a single sample in a study of T cell responses to AZD1222 COVID-19 vaccine. Produced via immunoSEQ multiplex PCR; TCRdb's table is partial and in-frame only. This repertoire shows more than 85,000 clones, approximately 88% found once; its top ten account for 13% to 15%. This specimen was peripheral blood, taken 28 days after the second AZD1222 dose. These TCRs come from an adult who received the AZD1222 COVID-19 vaccine. The CDR3 runs from the conserved cysteine through the conserved F or W. The D gene is left open where the match is weak. Only part of the rows carry a size: once, few, many, or a class if the clone is expanded.

j_call: TRBJ2-7; v_call: TRBV5-4; d_call: TRBD2; clone_size: few; cdr3_aa: CASSPGTSGTYEQYF; cdr3_nt: TGTGCCAGCAGCCCCGGGACTAGCGGGACCTACGAGCAGTACTTC
j_call: TRBJ1-1; v_call: TRBV12-3/TRBV12-4; d_call: NA; clone_size: few; cdr3_aa: CASSLDADTEAFF; cdr3_nt: TGTGCCAGCAGTCTCGACGCGGACACTGAAGCTTTCTTT
j_call: TRBJ1-5; v_call: TRBV19; d_call: NA; clone_size: few; cdr3_aa: CASRGSGPSGPQHF; cdr3_nt: TGTGCCAGTAGAGGATCAGGTCCCTCCGGGCCCCAGCATTTT
j_call: TRBJ2-7; v_call: TRBV6-6; d_call: NA; clone_size: NA; cdr3_aa: CASSQPGESSYEQYF; cdr3_nt: TGTGCCAGCAGTCAGCCGGGGGAGAGCTCCTACGAGCAGTACTTC
j_call: TRBJ2-7; v_call: TRBV7-9; d_call: TRBD1; clone_size: NA; cdr3_aa: CASSLDGTGRYEQYF; cdr3_nt: TGTGCCAGCAGCTTAGATGGGACAGGACGCTACGAGCAGTACTTC
j_call: TRBJ2-1; v_call: TRBV4-1; d_call: NA; clone_size: NA; cdr3_aa: CASSQDAGASHYNEQFF; cdr3_nt: TGCGCCAGCAGCCAAGACGCGGGGGCCTCGCACTACAATGAGCAGTTCTTC
j_call: TRBJ1-2; v_call: TRBV12-3/TRBV12-4; d_call: NA; clone_size: NA; cdr3_aa: CASSRDPGRGYTF; cdr3_nt: TGTGCCAGCAGTCGGGACCCAGGCCGTGGCTACACCTTC
j_call: TRBJ2-5; v_call: TRBV6-6; d_call: TRBD1; clone_size: NA; cdr3_aa: CASSTAGQGHLETQYF; cdr3_nt: TGTGCCAGCAGTACAGCGGGACAGGGACATTTAGAGACCCAGTACTTC
j_call: TRBJ1-5; v_call: TRBV3-1/TRBV3-2; d_call: NA; clone_size: NA; cdr3_aa: CASSQGGAKQPQHF; cdr3_nt: TGTGCCAGCAGCCAAGGTGGGGCGAAGCAGCCCCAGCATTTT
j_call: TRBJ1-4; v_call: TRBV6-5; d_call: NA; clone_size: NA; cdr3_aa: CASSYSILYNEKLFF; cdr3_nt: TGTGCCAGCAGTTACTCGATCCTGTATAATGAAAAACTGTTTTTT
j_call: TRBJ2-5; v_call: TRBV5-8; d_call: TRBD2; clone_size: NA; cdr3_aa: CASSGRGGYQETQYF; cdr3_nt: TGTGCCAGCAGTGGGCGGGGGGGCTACCAAGAGACCCAGTACTTC
j_call: TRBJ2-6; v_call: TRBV5-1; d_call: NA; clone_size: NA; cdr3_aa: CASMMAGAAGANVLTF; cdr3_nt: TGCGCCAGCATGATGGCAGGGGCGGCTGGGGCCAACGTCCTGACTTTC
j_call: TRBJ1-2; v_call: TRBV5-1; d_call: NA; clone_size: NA; cdr3_aa: CASSFDAGSYGYTF; cdr3_nt: TGCGCCAGCAGCTTCGACGCAGGCTCCTATGGCTACACCTTC
j_call: TRBJ2-6; v_call: TRBV5-4; d_call: NA; clone_size: NA; cdr3_aa: CATHRVASGANVLTF; cdr3_nt: TGTGCCACCCACAGGGTTGCCTCTGGGGCCAACGTCCTGACTTTC
j_call: TRBJ1-1; v_call: TRBV20-1; d_call: NA; clone_size: NA; cdr3_aa: CSASSSVGTEAFF; cdr3_nt: TGCAGTGCTAGTTCCTCTGTAGGCACTGAAGCTTTCTTT
j_call: TRBJ2-1; v_call: TRBV11-3; d_call: TRBD2; clone_size: once; cdr3_aa: CASSLVLASGSFSGEQFF; cdr3_nt: TGTGCCAGCAGCTTAGTTTTGGCTAGCGGGAGCTTTTCGGGAGAGCAGTTCTTC